This T cell receptor beta chain was found in a study of shared clonotypes between healthy human individuals. The germline CDR1 and CDR2 sequences are SGHAT and FQNNGV. Trimming took 6 bases from V and 5 from J, leaving 20 bases between them. The CDR3 has 17 residues. Here immunoSEQ multiplex PCR was the method, and the copy in TCRdb shows in-frame clones only, minus some. The repertoire holds 2 million or so clones, with 85% to 95% as singletons. The sample comprised naive CD4+ T cells sorted from blood. The subset: CD45RA+ positively selected. The TCR comes from a man aged 18-30 years in good health. V gene TRBV11-2 combines with J gene TRBJ1-6; D is uncertain. CDR3 DNA sequence: TGTGCCAGCAGGATACCGGCCGGGAAAAAAAATAATTCACCCCTCCACTTT. Translating it yields CASRIPAGKKNNSPLHF.